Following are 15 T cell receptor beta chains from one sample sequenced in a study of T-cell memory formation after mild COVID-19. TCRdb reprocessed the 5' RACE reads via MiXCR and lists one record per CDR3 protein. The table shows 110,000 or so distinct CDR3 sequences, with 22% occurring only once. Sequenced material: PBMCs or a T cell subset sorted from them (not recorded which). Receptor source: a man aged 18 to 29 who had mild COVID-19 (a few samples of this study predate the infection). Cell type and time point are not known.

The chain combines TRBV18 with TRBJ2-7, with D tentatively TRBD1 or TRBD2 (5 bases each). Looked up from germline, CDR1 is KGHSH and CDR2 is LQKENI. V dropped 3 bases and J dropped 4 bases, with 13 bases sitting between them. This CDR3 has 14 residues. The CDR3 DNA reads TGTGCCAGCTCACCCGGGACGCTAACTTACGAGCAGTACGTC. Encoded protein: CASSPGTLTYEQYV.

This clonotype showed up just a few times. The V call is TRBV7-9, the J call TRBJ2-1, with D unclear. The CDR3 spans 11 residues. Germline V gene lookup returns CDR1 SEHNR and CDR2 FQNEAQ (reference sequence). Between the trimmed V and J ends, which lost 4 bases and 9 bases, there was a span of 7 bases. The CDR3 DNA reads TGTGCCAGCAGCTCCCCGAGTGAGCAGTTCTTC. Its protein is CASSSPSEQFF.

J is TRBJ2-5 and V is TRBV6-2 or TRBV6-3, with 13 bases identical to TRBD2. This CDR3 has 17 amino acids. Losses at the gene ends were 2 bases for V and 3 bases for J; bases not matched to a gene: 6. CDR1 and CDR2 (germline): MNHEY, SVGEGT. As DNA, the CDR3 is TGTGCCAGCAGTTACCCCACTAGCGGGGGGGCCAAAGAGACCCAGTACTTC. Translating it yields CASSYPTSGGAKETQYF.

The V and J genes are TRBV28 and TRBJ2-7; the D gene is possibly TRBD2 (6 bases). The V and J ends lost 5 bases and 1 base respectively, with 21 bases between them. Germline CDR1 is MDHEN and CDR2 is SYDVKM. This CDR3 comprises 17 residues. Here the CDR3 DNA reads TGTGCCAGCAGTCCCCGGGGGTTTATGTCCGGATCCTACGAGCAGTACGTC. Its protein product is CASSPRGFMSGSYEQYV.

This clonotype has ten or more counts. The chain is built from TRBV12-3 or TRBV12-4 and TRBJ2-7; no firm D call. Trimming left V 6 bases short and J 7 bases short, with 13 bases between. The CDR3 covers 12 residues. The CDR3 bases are TGTGCCAGCAGACCCGGGCCTTTGGAGCAGTACTTC. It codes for CASRPGPLEQYF.

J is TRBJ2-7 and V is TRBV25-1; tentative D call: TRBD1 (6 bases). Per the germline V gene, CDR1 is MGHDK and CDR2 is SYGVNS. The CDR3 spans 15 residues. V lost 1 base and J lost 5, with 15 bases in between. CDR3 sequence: CASSEWGTRRDEQYF. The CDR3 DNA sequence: TGTGCCAGCAGTGAATGGGGGACACGGAGAGACGAGCAGTACTTC.

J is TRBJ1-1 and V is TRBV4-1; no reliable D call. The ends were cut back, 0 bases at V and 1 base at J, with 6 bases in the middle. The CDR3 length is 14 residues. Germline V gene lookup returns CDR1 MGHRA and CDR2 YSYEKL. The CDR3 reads CASSQERKNTEAFF. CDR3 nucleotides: TGCGCCAGCAGCCAAGAACGCAAGAACACTGAAGCTTTCTTT.

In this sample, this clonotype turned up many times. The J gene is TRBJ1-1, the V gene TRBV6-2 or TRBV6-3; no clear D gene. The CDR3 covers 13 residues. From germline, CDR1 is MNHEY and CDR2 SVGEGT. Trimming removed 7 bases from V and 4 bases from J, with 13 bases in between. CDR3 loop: CASNTNWGTEAFF. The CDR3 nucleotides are TGTGCCAGCAACACCAACTGGGGCACTGAAGCTTTCTTT.

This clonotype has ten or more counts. CDR3 amino acids: CASSPRDIHYGYTF. The DNA of the CDR3 is TGTGCCAGCAGCCCGAGGGACATCCATTATGGCTACACCTTC. The chain is built from TRBV7-9 and TRBJ1-2; perhaps TRBD1 as D (6 bases). The CDR3 has 14 residues. CDR1 is SEHNR and CDR2 is FQNEAQ in the germline V gene (reference sequence). V lost 5 bases and J lost 5, with 15 bases in between.

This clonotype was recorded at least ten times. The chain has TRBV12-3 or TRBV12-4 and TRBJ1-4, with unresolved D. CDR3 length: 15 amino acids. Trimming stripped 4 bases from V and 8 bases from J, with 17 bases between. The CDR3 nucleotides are TGTGCCAGCAGTTCCCTTCACAGAAAGAGGGAAAAACTGTTTTTT. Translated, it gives CASSSLHRKREKLFF.

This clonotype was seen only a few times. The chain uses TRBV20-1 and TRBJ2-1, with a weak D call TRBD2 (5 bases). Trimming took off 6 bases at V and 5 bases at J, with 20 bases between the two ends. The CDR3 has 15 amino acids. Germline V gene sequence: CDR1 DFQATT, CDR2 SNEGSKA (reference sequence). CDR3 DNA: TGCAGTGCCCCGGAGGCCCTCTTGGGAAACAATGAGCAGTTCTTC. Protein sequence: CSAPEALLGNNEQFF.

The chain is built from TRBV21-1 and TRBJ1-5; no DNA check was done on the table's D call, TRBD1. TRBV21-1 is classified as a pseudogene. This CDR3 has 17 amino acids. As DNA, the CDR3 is TGTGCCAGCAGACGAGGAACAGGGGGCGAAAGGTCTCAGCCCCAGCATTTT. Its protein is CASRRGTGGERSQPQHF.

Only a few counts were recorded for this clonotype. As DNA, the CDR3 is TGCGCCAGCAGCCAACATAGCGGGGGGGCTCAAGTCACAGATACGCAGTATTTT. Protein product: CASSQHSGGAQVTDTQYF. The genes are TRBV4-1 and TRBJ2-3, with TRBD2 identical over 11 bases. The CDR3 contains 18 residues. V lost 2 bases and J lost 2; bases outside the gene matches: 9. The V gene's germline CDR1 is MGHRA and CDR2 YSYEKL.

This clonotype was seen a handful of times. CDR3 loop: CASSFIAGAADTQYF. CDR3 in DNA: TGTGCCAGCAGCTTTATAGCGGGGGCGGCAGATACGCAGTATTTT. J is TRBJ2-3 and V is TRBV6-5, with TRBD2 matching 9 bases. Germline trimming cut 6 bases from V and 4 bases from J; bases unmatched to any gene: 8. This CDR3 spans 15 amino acids. Germline V gives CDR1 MNHEY, CDR2 SVGAGI.

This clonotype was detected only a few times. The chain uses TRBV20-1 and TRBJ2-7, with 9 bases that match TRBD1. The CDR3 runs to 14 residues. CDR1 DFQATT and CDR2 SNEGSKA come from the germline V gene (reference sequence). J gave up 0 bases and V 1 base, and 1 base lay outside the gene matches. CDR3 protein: CSARGTGDSYEQYF. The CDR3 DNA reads TGCAGTGCTAGAGGGACAGGGGACTCCTACGAGCAGTACTTC.